Here is one TCR beta chain with its context. The source of the sample is a study of blood T cell repertoires in COVID-19. CDR1 is GTSNPN and CDR2 is SVGIG in the germline V gene (reference sequence). V trimming: 3 bases; J trimming: 1 base; junction bases outside the gene matches: 2. The CDR3 has 14 amino acids. TCRdb keeps only in-frame clones here, not all; method: immunoSEQ multiplex PCR. The sample lists roughly 290,000 clones, around 85% occurring once. The sequence came from a human donor with COVID-19, enrolled during active disease. The donor label of this sample is uncertain. The chain carries TRBV30 and TRBJ1-1, with 10 positions matching TRBD1. Sequencing used peripheral blood. The CDR3: CAWRRDRGNTEAFF. DNA for the CDR3: TGTGCCTGGAGACGGGACAGGGGGAACACTGAAGCTTTCTTT.